This T cell receptor beta chain was recorded in a study of T cell repertoires in cytomegalovirus infection. MiXCR, run by TCRdb on the reads, gives a single entry per CDR3 protein. Of 85,000 to 130,000 distinct CDR3 sequences detected, 23% appear once; the ten largest clones hold about two fifths. This clonotype was detected a few times. The ends lost 4 bases at V and 8 bases at J; junction bases unmatched: 9. Germline V gene sequence: CDR1 SGHDN, CDR2 FVKESK. The CDR3 has 16 amino acids. This receptor was identified in a human donor in good health (CMV status not recorded). Some clones in this sample may be carry-over from other donors' samples. Sequenced sample: CD8+ T cells from PBMCs. V gene TRBV14 combines with J gene TRBJ2-1; 12 nucleotides line up with TRBD2. The CDR3, as DNA: TGTGCCAGCAGCCCGCTAGCGGGGGGGGTCATCGATGAGCAGTTCTTC. It is translated as CASSPLAGGVIDEQFF.